These T cell receptor beta chains were read from a single sample in a study of post-analysis software for immune sequencing data. Via MiXCR, TCRdb re-called the PCR reads, giving one row per CDR3 protein. The profile covers hundreds of thousands of distinct CDR3 sequences, with 25% to 30% appearing a single time and around 0.55% taken by the ten largest. The sequencing sample was made of blood. The source is a girl aged 10 to 17 with multiple sclerosis. Each CDR3 is given with its conserved first and last residue. D genes are given only for firm matches. Size values are once, few and many counts, or a class for expanded clones, and some rows have none.

clone_size d_call j_call v_call cdr3_nt cdr3_aa
few . TRBJ1-2 TRBV7-2 TGTGCCAGCAGCTTAGGTGCAGGCCTTACTAACTATGGCTACACCTTC CASSLGAGLTNYGYTF
few TRBD2 TRBJ2-7 TRBV5-1 TGCGCCAGCAGAGCCGGGACTAGCGGCTCCTACGAGCAGTACTTC CASRAGTSGSYEQYF
few TRBD1 TRBJ1-5 TRBV27 TGTGCCAGCAGGAAAGACAGGGGGCAAGGCAATCAGCCCCAGCATTTT CASRKDRGQGNQPQHF
. . TRBJ2-7 TRBV27 TGTGCCAGCAGTTTGCTCAAAGGGTACGAGCAGTACTTC CASSLLKGYEQYF
few . TRBJ2-3 TRBV7-2 TGTGCCAGCACCCTCGGGCTCAGGGGCCAATCCGATACGCAGTATTTT CASTLGLRGQSDTQYF
. . TRBJ1-1 TRBV6-5 TGTGCCAGCAGTAAAACCACGGCAGGGGTGAACACTGAAGCTTTCTTT CASSKTTAGVNTEAFF
. TRBD2 TRBJ2-1 TRBV20-1 TGCAGTGCGACGGACCTAGCGGGAGATTTCAATGAGCAGTTCTTC CSATDLAGDFNEQFF
. TRBD1 TRBJ1-2 TRBV2 TGTGCCAGCAGGCCGGACAGGGGGCATATCTATGGCTACACCTTC CASRPDRGHIYGYTF
few TRBD2 TRBJ2-3 TRBV4-3 TGCGCCAGCAGCCAAGATCGGGTAGGGACTAGCGGAAACACAGATACGCAGTATTTT CASSQDRVGTSGNTDTQYF
. TRBD1 TRBJ1-2 TRBV13 TGTGCCGGCAGCTCGGGACAGGGGTTCGGTGGCTACACCTTC CAGSSGQGFGGYTF
. . TRBJ2-5 TRBV27 TGTGCCAGCAGAAAGAAGACCCAGTACTTC CASRKKTQYF
few TRBD2 TRBJ2-3 TRBV7-9 TGTGCCACCCAGCGGGGAGCGGCTGGCACAGATACGCAGTATTTT CATQRGAAGTDTQYF
. TRBD2 TRBJ2-5 TRBV10-3 TGCGCCATCAAGACGACTAGCGGGATTGTGGATGAGCAGTACTTC CAIKTTSGIVDEQYF
few TRBD1 TRBJ2-7 TRBV20-1 TGCAGTGCTGGCGAGGACAGGAGCTCCTACGAGCAGTACTTC CSAGEDRSSYEQYF
. . TRBJ1-2 TRBV21-1 TGTGCCAGCAGCAATTACGGACAAAGAAATTATGGCTACACCTTC CASSNYGQRNYGYTF
few . TRBJ1-5 TRBV10-3 TGTGCCATCAGTGGGGGCCGGAGTAATCAGCCCCAGCATTTT CAISGGRSNQPQHF
. . TRBJ1-1 TRBV29-1 TGCAGCGTTGAAGCGGACAGAGGAAATACTGAAGCTTTCTTT CSVEADRGNTEAFF
few TRBD1 TRBJ1-6 TRBV12-3/TRBV12-4 TGTGCCAGCAGTAAAGAGGGGGCGCCGACTTCACCCCTCCACTTT CASSKEGAPTSPLHF
. . TRBJ2-2 TRBV27 TGTGCCAGCAGTTTCAACCGGGCCGGGGAGCTGTTTTTT CASSFNRAGELFF
. . TRBJ1-5 TRBV7-9 TGTGCCAGCGGTCCGGAAAATCAGCCCCAGCATTTT CASGPENQPQHF
. . TRBJ1-1 TRBV18 TGTGCCAGCTCACCCTCACAGGAGAAGAACACTGAAGCTTTCTTT CASSPSQEKNTEAFF
. . TRBJ1-2 TRBV20-1 TGCAGTGCTAGAGATCCAGGGGTCGGTGGCTACACCTTC CSARDPGVGGYTF
few TRBD1 TRBJ1-2 TRBV6-5 TGTGCCAGCAGTTACTCGACAGGGGCGACCTATGGCTACACCTTC CASSYSTGATYGYTF
few . TRBJ1-1 TRBV28 TGTGCCAGCAGTTTATTAAGGGGTTTCACTGAAGCTTTCTTT CASSLLRGFTEAFF
. TRBD2 TRBJ2-1 TRBV7-2 TGTGCCAGCAGCTTTTCGGCTAGCGGGAGTTTCGGTGAGCAGTTCTTC CASSFSASGSFGEQFF
. . TRBJ2-7 TRBV6-1 TGTGCCAGCAGGGAATTTCTGAGGGGCCCCTCCTACGAGCAGTACTTC CASREFLRGPSYEQYF
few TRBD1 TRBJ1-2 TRBV20-1 TGCAGCGCCGGGGACAGTCACTATGGCTACACCTTC CSAGDSHYGYTF
. . TRBJ2-1 TRBV25-1 TGTGCCAGCAGAAGGGGGGCTGACGGGCAGTTCTTC CASRRGADGQFF
few . TRBJ2-7 TRBV20-1 TGCAGTGCTAGTGGGCCCCAGGTCCGCTACGAGCAGTACTTC CSASGPQVRYEQYF
. . TRBJ2-2 TRBV28 TGTGCCACCGACAGGCTGAACACCGGGGAGCTGTTTTTT CATDRLNTGELFF
few TRBD2 TRBJ2-1 TRBV2 TGTGCCAGCAGTGAACGCACTAGCGGGAGCAATGAGCAGTTCTTC CASSERTSGSNEQFF
. TRBD1 TRBJ2-5 TRBV5-1 TGCGCCAGCAGCCGAGTATTACAGGGGGCTATCGAGACCCAGTACTTC CASSRVLQGAIETQYF
few . TRBJ2-3 TRBV2 TGTGCCAGCAGTGATAGCGCAAGCACAGATACGCAGTATTTT CASSDSASTDTQYF
. TRBD1 TRBJ2-4 TRBV4-1 TGCGCCAGCAGCCAGGACAGGGGGGCCAAAAACATTCAGTACTTC CASSQDRGAKNIQYF
few . TRBJ2-3 TRBV4-1 TGCGCCAGCAGCCAAAAAGCTACGCAGTATTTT CASSQKATQYF
. TRBD1 TRBJ2-7 TRBV3-1 TGTGCCAGCAGCCAAGCGGGGACAGTCGTCTACGAGCAGTACTTC CASSQAGTVVYEQYF
many . TRBJ2-7 TRBV29-1 TGCAGCGTCGTACGTTCCTCGGGGGAGCAGTACTTC CSVVRSSGEQYF
. . TRBJ2-1 TRBV21-1 TGTGCCAGCAGCAAAGGTCCTAGCGGGAGAGTTAATGAGCAGTTCTTC CASSKGPSGRVNEQFF
few . TRBJ2-7 TRBV7-2 TGTGCCAGCAGCTTAGAGGGGTGGAAGTACTTC CASSLEGWKYF
few . TRBJ2-7 TRBV20-1 TGCAGTTTCGAGGGACGCGAGGACGAGCAGTACTTC CSFEGREDEQYF
few TRBD2 TRBJ2-3 TRBV5-1 TGCGCCAGCAGCGAGGGAGGGTTTGGCGATACGCAGTATTTT CASSEGGFGDTQYF
few . TRBJ1-1 TRBV7-2 TGTGCCAGCAGCGCGGGACCGCAGAACACTGAAGCTTTCTTT CASSAGPQNTEAFF
. . TRBJ1-4 TRBV29-1 TGCAGCGTTACGGCCGGCCATACAACTAATGAAAAACTGTTTTTT CSVTAGHTTNEKLFF
. . TRBJ2-5 TRBV2 TGTGCCAGCAGTGAACTGGGGATCCAAGAGACCCAGTACTTC CASSELGIQETQYF
few . TRBJ2-5 TRBV7-2 TGTGCCAGCAGCCCGTTTCGACAGACATTGTACCAAGAGACCCAGTACTTC CASSPFRQTLYQETQYF
few . TRBJ2-1 TRBV4-2 TGTGCCAGCAGCCAAGACCCCAGGATCTCCTACAATGAGCAGTTCTTC CASSQDPRISYNEQFF
few TRBD1 TRBJ2-4 TRBV7-6 TGTGCCAGCAGCCTGACAGGGGGAGACATTCAGTACTTC CASSLTGGDIQYF
. TRBD1 TRBJ2-1 TRBV12-3/TRBV12-4 TGTGCCAGCAGTTTAGTCACAGGACAGGGGAGCTACAATGAGCAGTTCTTC CASSLVTGQGSYNEQFF
. . TRBJ2-5 TRBV3-1 TGTGCCAGCAGCCAAGATTTGTTGAGACAAGAGACCCAGTACTTC CASSQDLLRQETQYF
few TRBD2 TRBJ2-5 TRBV9 TGTGTCAGCAGCGTAGGACAGCGGGAGGGCCGAGAGACCCAGTACTTC CVSSVGQREGRETQYF
. TRBD1 TRBJ2-1 TRBV6-1 TGTGCCAGCAGTCCACCGGGACAGACAAAGCAGTTCTTC CASSPPGQTKQFF
few . TRBJ2-1 TRBV20-1 TGCAGTGCTAGCCCCGGGGTCAATGAGCAGTTCTTC CSASPGVNEQFF
few TRBD2 TRBJ2-7 TRBV20-1 TGCAGTGCTAGACCCCATGCTAGCGGGACCTACGAGCAGTACTTC CSARPHASGTYEQYF
. TRBD1 TRBJ1-2 TRBV6-6 TGTGCCAGCAGGCTCCAGACAGGGGGGTATGGCTACACCTTC CASRLQTGGYGYTF
few . TRBJ2-4 TRBV20-1 TGCAGTGCTAGTGAAACACTCATGACGGGATCTCTAGCCAAAAACATTCAGTACTTC CSASETLMTGSLAKNIQYF
few . TRBJ2-7 TRBV28 TGTGCCAGCAGTCCCCCTAAGGTCTACGAGCAGTACTTC CASSPPKVYEQYF
many TRBD2 TRBJ2-3 TRBV20-1 TGCAGTGCTAGTGTATCAAGCGGGAGTTTGTCAGATACGCAGTATTTT CSASVSSGSLSDTQYF
. TRBD2 TRBJ2-3 TRBV4-1 TGCGCCGGCAGCCAAGACGGGACTAGCGGGGCAGATACGCAGTATTTT CAGSQDGTSGADTQYF
. . TRBJ1-4 TRBV20-1 TGCAGTGCTAGATCACAGGGAGGGGATGAAAAACTGTTTTTT CSARSQGGDEKLFF
. TRBD2 TRBJ2-7 TRBV6-1 TGTGCCAGCAGCCCCCCTAGCGGGAGGGCCCACGCCTCCTCCTACGAGCAGTACTTC CASSPPSGRAHASSYEQYF